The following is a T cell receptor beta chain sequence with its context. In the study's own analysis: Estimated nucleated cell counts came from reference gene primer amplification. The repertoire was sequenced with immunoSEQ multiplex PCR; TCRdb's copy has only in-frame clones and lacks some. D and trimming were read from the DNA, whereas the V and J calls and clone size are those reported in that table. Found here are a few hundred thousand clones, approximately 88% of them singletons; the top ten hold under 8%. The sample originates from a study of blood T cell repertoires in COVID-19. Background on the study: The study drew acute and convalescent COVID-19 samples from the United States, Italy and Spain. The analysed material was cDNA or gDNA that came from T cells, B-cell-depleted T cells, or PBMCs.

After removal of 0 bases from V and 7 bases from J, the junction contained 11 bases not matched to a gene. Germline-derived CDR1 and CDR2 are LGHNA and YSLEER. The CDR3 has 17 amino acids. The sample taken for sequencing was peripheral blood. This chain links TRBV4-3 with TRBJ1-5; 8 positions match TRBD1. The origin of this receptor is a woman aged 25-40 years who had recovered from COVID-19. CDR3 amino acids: CASSQDVQGAMWQPQHF. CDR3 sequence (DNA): TGCGCCAGCAGCCAAGACGTGCAGGGGGCTATGTGGCAGCCCCAGCATTTT.